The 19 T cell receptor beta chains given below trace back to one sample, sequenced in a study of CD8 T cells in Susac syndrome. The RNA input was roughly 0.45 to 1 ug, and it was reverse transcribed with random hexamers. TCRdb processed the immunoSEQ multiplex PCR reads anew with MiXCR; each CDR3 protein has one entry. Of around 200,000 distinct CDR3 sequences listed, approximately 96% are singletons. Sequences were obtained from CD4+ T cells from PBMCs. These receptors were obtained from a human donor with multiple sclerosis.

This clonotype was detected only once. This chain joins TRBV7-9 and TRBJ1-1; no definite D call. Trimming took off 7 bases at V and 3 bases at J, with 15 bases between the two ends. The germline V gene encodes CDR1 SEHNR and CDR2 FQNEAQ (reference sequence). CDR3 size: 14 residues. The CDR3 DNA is TGTGCCAGCACCAAGAGGGAGACGGACACTGAAGCTTTCTTT. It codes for CASTKRETDTEAFF.

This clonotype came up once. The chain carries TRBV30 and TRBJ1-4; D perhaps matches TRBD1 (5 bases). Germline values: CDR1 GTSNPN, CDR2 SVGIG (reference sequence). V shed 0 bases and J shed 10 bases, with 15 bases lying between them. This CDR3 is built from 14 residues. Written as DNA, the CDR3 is TGTGCCTGGAGTGTAGAGGGGAGGTTTGGAAAACTGTTTTTT. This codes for CAWSVEGRFGKLFF.

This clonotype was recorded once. In nucleotides, the CDR3 is TGTGCCAGCAGCGTAGGTTGGCGGGGCCACAATGAGCAGTTCTTC. Translating gives CASSVGWRGHNEQFF. J is TRBJ2-1 and V is TRBV9, with a possible D match to TRBD2 (6 bases). CDR1 is SGDLS, CDR2 YYNGEE, per germline. This CDR3 has 15 amino acids. V was clipped by 0 bases and J by 5 bases, with 12 bases between them.

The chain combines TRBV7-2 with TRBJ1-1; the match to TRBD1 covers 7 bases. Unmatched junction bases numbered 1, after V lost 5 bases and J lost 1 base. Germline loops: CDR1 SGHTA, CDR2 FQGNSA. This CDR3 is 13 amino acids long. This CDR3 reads CASSRDRNTEAFF. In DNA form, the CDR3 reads TGTGCCAGCAGCCGGGACAGGAACACTGAAGCTTTCTTT.

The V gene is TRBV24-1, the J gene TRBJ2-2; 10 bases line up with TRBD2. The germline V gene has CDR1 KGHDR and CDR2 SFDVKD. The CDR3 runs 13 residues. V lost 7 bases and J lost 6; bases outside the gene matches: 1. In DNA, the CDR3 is TGTGCCACCAGGAGCGGGGGGGCCGGGGAGCTGTTTTTT. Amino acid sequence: CATRSGGAGELFF.

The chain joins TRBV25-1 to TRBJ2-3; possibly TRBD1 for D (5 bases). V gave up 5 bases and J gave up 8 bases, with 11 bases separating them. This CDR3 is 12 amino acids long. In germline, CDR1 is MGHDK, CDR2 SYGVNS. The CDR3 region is CASSSDRGTQYF. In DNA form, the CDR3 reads TGTGCCAGCAGTAGCGATAGGGGTACGCAGTATTTT.

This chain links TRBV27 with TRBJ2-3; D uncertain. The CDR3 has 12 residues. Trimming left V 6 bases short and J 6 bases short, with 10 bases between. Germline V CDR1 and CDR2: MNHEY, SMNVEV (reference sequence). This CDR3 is CASRGRADTQYF. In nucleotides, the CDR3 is TGTGCCAGCAGAGGACGGGCTGATACGCAGTATTTT.

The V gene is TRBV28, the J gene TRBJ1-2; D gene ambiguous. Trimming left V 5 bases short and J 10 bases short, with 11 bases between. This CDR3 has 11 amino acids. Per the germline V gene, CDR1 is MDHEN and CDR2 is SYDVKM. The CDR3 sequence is CASSVSRAYTF. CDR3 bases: TGTGCCAGCAGTGTCTCACGGGCCTACACCTTC.

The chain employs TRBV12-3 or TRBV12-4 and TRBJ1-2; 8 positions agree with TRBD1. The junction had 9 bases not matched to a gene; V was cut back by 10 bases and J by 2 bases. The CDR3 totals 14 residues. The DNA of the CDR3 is TGTGCCACAGCCTCGGGACAGGCAAACTATGGCTACACCTTC. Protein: CATASGQANYGYTF.

CDR3 protein: CASSLFTSGANVLTF. CDR3 DNA sequence: TGTGCCAGCAGTTTGTTTACCTCTGGGGCCAACGTCCTGACTTTC. This chain uses TRBV27 with TRBJ2-6; D gene unclear. CDR3 length: 15 amino acids. The germline CDR1 and CDR2 sequences are MNHEY and SMNVEV (reference sequence). Trimming cost V 3 bases and J 0 bases, with 6 bases left between them.

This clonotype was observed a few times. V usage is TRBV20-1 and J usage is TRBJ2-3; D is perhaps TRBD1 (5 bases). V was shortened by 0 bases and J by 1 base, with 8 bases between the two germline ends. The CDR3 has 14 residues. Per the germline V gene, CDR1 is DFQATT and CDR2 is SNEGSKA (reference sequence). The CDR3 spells CSARDGRGTDTQYF. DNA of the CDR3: TGCAGTGCTAGAGATGGCAGGGGCACAGATACGCAGTATTTT.

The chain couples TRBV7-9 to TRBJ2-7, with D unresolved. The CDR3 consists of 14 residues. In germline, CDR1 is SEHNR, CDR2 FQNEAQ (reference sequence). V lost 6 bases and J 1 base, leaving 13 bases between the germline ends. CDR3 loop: CASSSHAVSYEQYF. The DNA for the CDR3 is TGTGCCAGCAGTTCTCATGCAGTATCCTACGAGCAGTACTTC.

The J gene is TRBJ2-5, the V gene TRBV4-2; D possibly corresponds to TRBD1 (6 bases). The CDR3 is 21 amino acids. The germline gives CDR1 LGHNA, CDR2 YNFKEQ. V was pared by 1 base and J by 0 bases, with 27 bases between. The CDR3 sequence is CASSQVLGVGGLQTYQETQYF. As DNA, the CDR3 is TGTGCCAGCAGCCAAGTGCTTGGGGTTGGGGGCCTCCAAACGTACCAAGAGACCCAGTACTTC.

The CDR3 nucleotides read TGTGCCAGCAGGCGGCTAGCGGGGGGTGTAGAGACCCAGTACTTC. Translating gives CASRRLAGGVETQYF. V gene TRBV6-2 or TRBV6-3 combines with J gene TRBJ2-5; the match to TRBD2 covers 11 bases. This CDR3 spans 15 amino acids. Germline trimming cut 6 bases from V and 4 bases from J; bases unmatched to any gene: 7. In germline, CDR1 is MNHEY, CDR2 SVGEGT.

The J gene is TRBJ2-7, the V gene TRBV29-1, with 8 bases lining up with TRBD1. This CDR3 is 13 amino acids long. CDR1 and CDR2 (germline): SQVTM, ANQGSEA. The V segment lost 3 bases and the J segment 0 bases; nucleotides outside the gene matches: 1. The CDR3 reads CSVEDRASYEQYF. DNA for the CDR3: TGCAGCGTTGAGGACAGGGCCTCCTACGAGCAGTACTTC.

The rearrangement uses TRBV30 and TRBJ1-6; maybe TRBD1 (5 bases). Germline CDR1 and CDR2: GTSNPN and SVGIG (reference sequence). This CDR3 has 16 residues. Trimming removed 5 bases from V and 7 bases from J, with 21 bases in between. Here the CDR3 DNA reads TGTGCCTGGGGAGTTCCCAGGGAGGAGTGGAATTCACCCCTCCACTTT. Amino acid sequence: CAWGVPREEWNSPLHF.

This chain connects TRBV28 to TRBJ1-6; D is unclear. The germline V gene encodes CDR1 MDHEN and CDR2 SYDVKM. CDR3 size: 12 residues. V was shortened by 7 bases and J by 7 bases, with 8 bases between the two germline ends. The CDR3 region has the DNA TGTGCCAGCATGGAGCGGAATTCACCCCTCCACTTT. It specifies CASMERNSPLHF.

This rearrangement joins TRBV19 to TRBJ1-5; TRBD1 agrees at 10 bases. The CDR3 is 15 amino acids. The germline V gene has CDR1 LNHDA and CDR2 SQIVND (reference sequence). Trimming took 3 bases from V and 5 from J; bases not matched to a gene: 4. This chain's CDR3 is CASSISTGGYQPQHF. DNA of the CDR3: TGTGCCAGTAGTATTTCGACAGGGGGCTATCAGCCCCAGCATTTT.

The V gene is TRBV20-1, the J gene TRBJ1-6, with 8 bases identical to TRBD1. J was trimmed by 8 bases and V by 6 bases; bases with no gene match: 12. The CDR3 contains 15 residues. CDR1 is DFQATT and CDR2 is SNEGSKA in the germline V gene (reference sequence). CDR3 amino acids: CSAYGQGARDSPLHF. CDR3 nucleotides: TGCAGTGCCTACGGACAGGGTGCAAGGGATTCACCCCTCCACTTT.